Shown below are 17 T cell receptor beta chains from a single sample sequenced in a study of T cell responses to AZD1222 COVID-19 vaccine. The assay was immunoSEQ multiplex PCR, and TCRdb's table has in-frame clones only and misses some. The repertoire consists of 150,000 to 200,000 clones, with over 85% occurring once and the leading ten covering around 3.8%. The sequencing here drew on peripheral blood, taken on day 0 of AZD1222 vaccination. Source of these receptors: an adult in good health.

V gene TRBV18 combines with J gene TRBJ1-5; 8 nucleotides align to TRBD1. There are 15 residues in the CDR3. Germline CDR1 reads KGHSH; CDR2 reads LQKENI. The trim removed 5 bases at V and 2 bases at J, leaving 5 bases unmatched. CDR3 sequence reads: CASSYTGQGNQPQHF. The CDR3 nucleotides read TGTGCCAGCTCATACACGGGACAGGGCAATCAGCCCCAGCATTTT.

This clone occurred once. The chain combines TRBV10-2 with TRBJ1-5, with 9 bases identical to TRBD1. V shed 4 bases and J 0 bases; nucleotides not matched to a gene: 10. Germline CDR1 and CDR2: WSHSY and SAAADI. This CDR3 is 18 amino acids long. The DNA for the CDR3 is TGCGCCAGCAGTGGGGTGGGACAGGGATACTATAGCAATCAGCCCCAGCATTTT. Protein: CASSGVGQGYYSNQPQHF.

This clone was seen a handful of times. The same CDR3 arises from other DNA sequences in this sample as well. V and J are TRBV7-9 and TRBJ1-2, with 7 bases fitting TRBD1. V dropped 5 bases and J dropped 4; count of bases not matched to a gene: 4. The CDR3 is made up of 13 amino acids. Germline CDR1 and CDR2: SEHNR and FQNEAQ (reference sequence). The CDR3 spells CASSTGQVYGYTF. The DNA for the CDR3 is TGTGCCAGCAGCACAGGACAGGTCTATGGCTACACCTTC.

The chain is built from TRBV7-2 and TRBJ1-1; 7 nucleotides agree with TRBD1. CDR3 size: 14 residues. V trimming: 5 bases; J trimming: 5 bases; junction bases outside the gene matches: 8. CDR1 SGHTA and CDR2 FQGNSA come from the germline V gene. The CDR3 sequence: CASSPLQGWTEAFF. CDR3 DNA sequence: TGTGCCAGCAGCCCCCTACAGGGGTGGACTGAAGCTTTCTTT.

The chain couples TRBV27 to TRBJ1-6; possible D gene TRBD1, 6 bases. This CDR3 has 16 amino acids. The V end was cut by 3 bases, the J end by 9 bases, with 18 bases between. Germline assignment: CDR1 MNHEY and CDR2 SMNVEV (reference sequence). The CDR3 protein is CASSFRQDLRGSPLHF. The CDR3 DNA reads TGTGCCAGCAGTTTCCGACAGGATTTACGTGGTTCACCCCTCCACTTT.

The chain recombines TRBV5-1 with TRBJ1-4; the D gene is possibly TRBD1 (6 bases). Germline CDR1 SGHRS, CDR2 YFSETQ. V lost 2 bases and J 7 bases, leaving 12 bases between the germline ends. The CDR3 contains 14 residues. For the CDR3, the DNA is TGCGCCAGCAGCTTCGCTGGGGGCGGTGAAAAACTGTTTTTT. Translating it yields CASSFAGGGEKLFF.

V and J are TRBV7-9 and TRBJ2-4, with D perhaps TRBD2 (5 bases). The V and J ends lost 6 bases and 6 bases respectively, with 15 bases between them. Germline lookup yields CDR1 SEHNR and CDR2 FQNEAQ (reference sequence). This CDR3 is built from 14 residues. CDR3 nucleotides: TGTGCCAGCAGGAGGGAATTGGGTGTAAACATTCAGTACTTC. The encoded protein is CASRRELGVNIQYF.

V and J are TRBV7-6 and TRBJ2-6, with 7 bases lining up with TRBD1. The CDR3 extends over 18 amino acids. The V gene's germline CDR1 is SGHVS and CDR2 FNYEAQ. After removal of 1 base from V and 1 base from J, the junction contained 7 bases not matched to a gene. As DNA, the CDR3 is TGTGCCAGCAGCTTAGGACAGGGCCCCCGGTCTGGGGCCAACGTCCTGACTTTC. Protein: CASSLGQGPRSGANVLTF.

The chain links TRBV9 to TRBJ1-6; TRBD1 agrees at 7 bases. The CDR3 runs to 15 residues. V dropped 4 bases and J dropped 10; count of bases not matched to a gene: 11. CDR1 and CDR2 from the germline V gene are SGDLS and YYNGEE. Here the CDR3 DNA reads TGTGCCAGCAGCCCCTCCGGGACAGTGGTCTCACCCCTCCACTTT. Protein sequence: CASSPSGTVVSPLHF.

The V call is TRBV2, the J call TRBJ1-2; no clear D. Trimming took 7 bases from V and 5 from J, leaving 14 bases between them. The CDR3 covers 13 residues. The germline V gene has CDR1 SNHLY and CDR2 FYNNEI. CDR3 sequence (DNA): TGTGCCAGCATCATCCGGAGTTGGTATGGCTACACCTTC. As protein: CASIIRSWYGYTF.

The V gene is TRBV3-1 (or the pseudogene TRBV3-2), the J gene TRBJ2-2, with D tentatively TRBD1 (6 bases). Trimming took off 0 bases at V and 4 bases at J, with 12 bases between the two ends. CDR1 and CDR2 (germline): LGHDT, YNNKEL (reference sequence). This CDR3 is built from 16 residues. CDR3 DNA sequence: TGTGCCAGCAGCCAAGACCTAGGGACACCCACCGGGGAGCTGTTTTTT. Translated, it gives CASSQDLGTPTGELFF.

The J gene is TRBJ2-2, the V gene TRBV20-1, with 10 bases matching TRBD1. The V and J ends lost 3 bases and 6 bases, in that order; junction bases with no gene match: 7. Germline lookup yields CDR1 DFQATT and CDR2 SNEGSKA (reference sequence). The CDR3 is made up of 15 amino acids. The DNA of the CDR3 is TGCAGTGCTAGTGGGACAGGGGAGAGGGCCGGGGAGCTGTTTTTT. Its translation: CSASGTGERAGELFF.

This clone came up once. The chain couples TRBV7-6 to TRBJ2-3; 10 bases match TRBD2. Trimming cost V 0 bases and J 8 bases; bases outside gene matches: 5. Germline V gives CDR1 SGHVS, CDR2 FNYEAQ. The CDR3 spans 15 residues. The DNA for the CDR3 is TGTGCCAGCAGCTTAGCGACTAGCGGGTCCGTTACGCAGTATTTT. Encoded protein: CASSLATSGSVTQYF.

The rearrangement links TRBV28 to TRBJ1-5, with no clear D. This CDR3 comprises 11 residues. Trimming left V 5 bases short and J 7 bases short, with 6 bases between. Germline values: CDR1 MDHEN, CDR2 SYDVKM. In nucleotides, the CDR3 is TGTGCCAGCAGTCGCGGACAGCCCCAGCATTTT. Protein sequence: CASSRGQPQHF.

DNA for the CDR3: TGTGCCAGCTCACCAAGCACAGGAGGAATAAACTATGGCTACACCTTC. Protein: CASSPSTGGINYGYTF. The J gene is TRBJ1-2, the V gene TRBV18; weak D call: TRBD1 (5 bases). Germline V gene data show CDR1 as KGHSH and CDR2 as LQKENI. V lost 2 bases, J lost 2 bases, and 15 bases lay in between. This CDR3 spans 16 amino acids.

V usage is TRBV5-4 and J usage is TRBJ1-2; 7 positions match TRBD1. After removal of 4 bases from V and 2 bases from J, the junction contained 5 bases not matched to a gene. Germline CDR1 SGHNT, CDR2 YYREEE (reference sequence). CDR3 length: 14 residues. CDR3 in DNA: TGTGCCAGCAGCCTACGGACAGGAAACTATGGCTACACCTTC. This codes for CASSLRTGNYGYTF.

The chain is built from TRBV3-1 (or the pseudogene TRBV3-2) and TRBJ1-6; TRBD1 aligns across 7 bases. This CDR3 has 14 residues. V lost 1 base and J lost 8; bases outside the gene matches: 2. In germline, CDR1 is LGHDT, CDR2 YNNKEL (reference sequence). CDR3 amino acids: CASSQGTGDSPLHF. The CDR3 nucleotides are TGTGCCAGCAGCCAAGGGACAGGAGATTCACCCCTCCACTTT.